This TCR beta chain was recovered during a study of blood T cell repertoires in COVID-19. Germline assignment: CDR1 LNHDA and CDR2 SQIVND (reference sequence). The CDR3 is made up of 16 amino acids. Trimming removed 4 bases from V and 4 bases from J; junction bases left unmatched: 7. Here immunoSEQ multiplex PCR was the method, and the copy in TCRdb shows in-frame clones only, minus some. The table shows tens of thousands of clones, with around 85% occurring only once. The chain couples TRBV19 to TRBJ2-7, with 13 positions matching TRBD2. The clonotype was recovered from a human donor in a cohort sampled during active COVID-19. The sequenced sample consisted of peripheral blood. The CDR3 loop reads CASSTQGLAGAYEQYF. The CDR3 DNA is TGTGCCAGTAGTACCCAAGGACTAGCGGGGGCATACGAGCAGTACTTC.